This entry lists 8 T cell receptor beta chains sequenced from one sample in a study of control samples from healthy donors and cancer patients. Repertoires were generated with immunoSEQ multiplex PCR, while TCRdb's copy carries only in-frame clones and drops some. The sample has fewer than 200,000 clones; roughly 91% are singletons. The sequenced material came from blood. The receptor source for this set is a man aged 18 to 29 in good health.

This chain joins TRBV12-3 or TRBV12-4 and TRBJ2-1; D unresolved. This CDR3 is built from 12 residues. V shed 1 base and J shed 11 bases, with 9 bases lying between them. This CDR3 is CASSLGLVKQFF. In DNA, the CDR3 is TGTGCCAGCAGTTTAGGGCTTGTAAAGCAGTTCTTC.

The genes are TRBV2 and TRBJ2-1, with TRBD2 matching over 7 bases. V lost 10 bases and J lost 6; bases outside the gene matches: 9. There are 13 residues in the CDR3. Germline assignment: CDR1 SNHLY and CDR2 FYNNEI. CDR3 amino acids: CATSGEVRNEQFF. The CDR3, as DNA: TGTGCCACCAGCGGGGAAGTGCGCAATGAGCAGTTCTTC.

This clone appeared a few times. The chain employs TRBV6-5 and TRBJ2-1; D may be TRBD1 (6 bases). The CDR3 sequence is 15 residues long. CDR1 MNHEY and CDR2 SVGAGI come from the germline V gene. The V end was cut by 4 bases, the J end by 0 bases, with 10 bases between. The CDR3: CASSLDSGSYNEQFF. CDR3 DNA: TGTGCCAGCAGTTTGGACAGCGGCTCCTACAATGAGCAGTTCTTC.

V is TRBV6-5 and J is TRBJ2-2; 8 positions match TRBD1. After removal of 4 bases from V and 4 bases from J, the junction contained 5 bases not matched to a gene. This CDR3 is built from 15 residues. Germline CDR1 is MNHEY and CDR2 is SVGAGI. CDR3 sequence: CASSSGTGLTGELFF. The CDR3 nucleotides read TGTGCCAGCAGTTCTGGGACAGGACTCACCGGGGAGCTGTTTTTT.

The chain is built from TRBV28 and TRBJ2-1; TRBD1 is a possible D gene (6 bases). This CDR3 is 14 amino acids long. Trimming took off 7 bases at V and 5 bases at J, with 15 bases between the two ends. In germline, CDR1 is MDHEN, CDR2 SYDVKM. The CDR3 bases are TGTGCCAGCATTGGGGACATCCAACACAATGAGCAGTTCTTC. Its translation: CASIGDIQHNEQFF.

This rearrangement joins TRBV5-8 to TRBJ2-2; 10 bases match TRBD1. CDR1 and CDR2 (germline): SGHTS, YDEGEE. The CDR3 covers 17 residues. Losses at the gene ends were 4 bases for V and 6 bases for J; bases not matched to a gene: 12. DNA of the CDR3: TGTGCCAGCAGCGTGAAGACAGGGGGCAGGGGATCCGGGGAGCTGTTTTTT. It yields the protein CASSVKTGGRGSGELFF.

The chain is built from TRBV2 and TRBJ1-2; TRBD1 agrees at 11 bases. The CDR3 covers 14 residues. V gave up 10 bases and J gave up 4 bases; unmatched junction bases: 8. Germline CDR1 reads SNHLY; CDR2 reads FYNNEI. The DNA of the CDR3 is TGTGCCATCCCGGGACAGGGGGAAAGCTATGGCTACACCTTC. Translated, it gives CAIPGQGESYGYTF. The full variable domain, rest sourced from reference TRBV2 and TRBJ1-2, is EPEVTQTPSHQVTQMGQEVILRCVPISNHLYFYWYRQILGQKVEFLVSFYNNEISEKSEIFDDQFSVERPDGSNFTLKIRSTKLEDSAMYFCAIPGQGESYGYTFGSGTRLTVV.

V and J are TRBV30 and TRBJ1-6; TRBD1 is a possible D gene (6 bases). The CDR3 is 15 amino acids. V was cut by 5 bases and J by 7 bases, with 18 bases left in between. The germline V gene encodes CDR1 GTSNPN and CDR2 SVGIG (reference sequence). The CDR3 DNA follows: TGTGCCTGGGGAACAGGGTTAGAGTGGAATTCACCCCTCCACTTT. This gives the protein CAWGTGLEWNSPLHF. Looking up the rest from reference TRBV30 and TRBJ1-6 gives the full variable domain: SQTIHQWPATLVQPVGSPLSLECTVEGTSNPNLYWYRQAAGRGLQLLFYSVGIGQISSEVPQNLSASRPQDRQFILSSKKLLLSDSGFYLCAWGTGLEWNSPLHFGNGTRLTVT.